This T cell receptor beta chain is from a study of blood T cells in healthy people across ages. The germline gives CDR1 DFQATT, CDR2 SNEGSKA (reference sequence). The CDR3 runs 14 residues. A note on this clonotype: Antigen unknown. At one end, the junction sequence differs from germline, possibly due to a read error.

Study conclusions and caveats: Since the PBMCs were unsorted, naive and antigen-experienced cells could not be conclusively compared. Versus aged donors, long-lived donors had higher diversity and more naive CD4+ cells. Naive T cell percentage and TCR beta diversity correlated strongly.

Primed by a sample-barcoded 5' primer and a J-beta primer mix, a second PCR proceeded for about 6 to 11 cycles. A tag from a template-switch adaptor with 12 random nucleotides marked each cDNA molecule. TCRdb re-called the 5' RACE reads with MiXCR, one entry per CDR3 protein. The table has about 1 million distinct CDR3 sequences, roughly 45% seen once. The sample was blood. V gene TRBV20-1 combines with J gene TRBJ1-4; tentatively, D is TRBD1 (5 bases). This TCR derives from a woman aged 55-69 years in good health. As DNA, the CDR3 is TGCAGTGCCAGAGGCGACAGCGGAAATGAAAAACTGTTTTTT. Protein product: CSARGDSGNEKLFF.